The sequence of this TCR beta chain was determined in a study of T cell changes during pregnancy in multiple sclerosis. Germline V gene lookup returns CDR1 SEHNR and CDR2 FQNEAQ (reference sequence). V shed 4 bases and J shed 1 base, with 13 bases lying between them. The CDR3 contains 16 residues. This clone was found a few times. Sequencing used immunoSEQ multiplex PCR; TCRdb keeps in-frame clones, though not all of them. The sample carries about 97,000 clones, 91% recorded once. This TCR was recovered from a female donor with multiple sclerosis, enrolled in a pregnancy study. Sample: peripheral blood, taken in the second trimester of pregnancy. The V and J genes are TRBV7-9 and TRBJ2-2; possible D gene TRBD2, 5 bases. The chain's CDR3 is CASSSRPAGNTGELFF. As DNA, the CDR3 is TGTGCCAGCAGCTCCAGGCCGGCGGGGAACACCGGGGAGCTGTTTTTT.